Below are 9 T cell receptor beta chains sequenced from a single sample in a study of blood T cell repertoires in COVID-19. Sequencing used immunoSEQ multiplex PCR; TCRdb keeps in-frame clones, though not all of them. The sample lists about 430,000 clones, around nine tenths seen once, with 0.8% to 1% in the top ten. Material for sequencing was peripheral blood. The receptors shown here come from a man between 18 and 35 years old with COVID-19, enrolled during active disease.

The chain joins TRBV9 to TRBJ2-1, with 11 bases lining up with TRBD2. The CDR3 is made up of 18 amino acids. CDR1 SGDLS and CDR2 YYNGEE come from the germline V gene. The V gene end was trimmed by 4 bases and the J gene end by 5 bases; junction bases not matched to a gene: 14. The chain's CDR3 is CASSRPLFSGRGDNEQFF. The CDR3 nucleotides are TGTGCCAGCAGCCGACCCCTTTTTAGCGGGAGGGGAGACAATGAGCAGTTCTTC.

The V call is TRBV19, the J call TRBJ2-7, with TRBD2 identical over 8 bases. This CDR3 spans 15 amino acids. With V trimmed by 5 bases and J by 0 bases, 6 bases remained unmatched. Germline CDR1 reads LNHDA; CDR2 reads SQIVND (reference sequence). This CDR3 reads CASSPLAGSSYEQYF. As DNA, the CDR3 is TGTGCCAGTAGTCCTCTAGCGGGCAGCTCCTACGAGCAGTACTTC.

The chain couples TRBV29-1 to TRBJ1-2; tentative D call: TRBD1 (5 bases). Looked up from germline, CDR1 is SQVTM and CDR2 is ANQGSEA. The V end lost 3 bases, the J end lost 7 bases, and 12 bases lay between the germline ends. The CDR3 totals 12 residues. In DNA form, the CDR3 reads TGCAGCGTTGAGGATCAGGGAGGTGGCTACACCTTC. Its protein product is CSVEDQGGGYTF.

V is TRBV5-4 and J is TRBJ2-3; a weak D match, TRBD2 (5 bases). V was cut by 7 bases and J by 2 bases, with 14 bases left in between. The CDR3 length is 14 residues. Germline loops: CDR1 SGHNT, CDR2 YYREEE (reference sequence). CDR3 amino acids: CASRSSGITDTQYF. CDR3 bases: TGTGCCAGCCGTAGTTCGGGGATCACAGATACGCAGTATTTT.

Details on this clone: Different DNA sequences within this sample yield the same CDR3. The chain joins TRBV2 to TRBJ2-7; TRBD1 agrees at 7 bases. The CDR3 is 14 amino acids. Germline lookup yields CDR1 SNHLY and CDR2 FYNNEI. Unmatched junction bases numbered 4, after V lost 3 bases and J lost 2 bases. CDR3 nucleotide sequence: TGTGCCAGCAGTGAGGGCACAGGGGCCTACGAGCAGTACTTC. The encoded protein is CASSEGTGAYEQYF.

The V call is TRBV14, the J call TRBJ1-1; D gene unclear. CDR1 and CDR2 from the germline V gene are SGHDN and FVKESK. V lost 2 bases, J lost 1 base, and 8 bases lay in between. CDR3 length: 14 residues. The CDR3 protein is CASSQLASNTEAFF. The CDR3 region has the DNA TGTGCCAGCAGCCAATTAGCGTCGAACACTGAAGCTTTCTTT.

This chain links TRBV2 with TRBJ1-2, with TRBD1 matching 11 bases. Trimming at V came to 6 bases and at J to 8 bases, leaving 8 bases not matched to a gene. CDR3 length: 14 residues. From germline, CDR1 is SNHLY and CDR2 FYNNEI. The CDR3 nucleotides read TGTGCCAGCAGGGGCGGACAGGGGGCGCGGGGCTACACCTTC. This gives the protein CASRGGQGARGYTF.

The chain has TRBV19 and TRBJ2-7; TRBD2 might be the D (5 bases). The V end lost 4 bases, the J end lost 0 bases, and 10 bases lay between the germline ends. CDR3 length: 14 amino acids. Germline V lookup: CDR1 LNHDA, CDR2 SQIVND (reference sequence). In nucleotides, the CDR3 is TGTGCCAGTAGTAGTCGGGGTTTCTCCTACGAGCAGTACTTC. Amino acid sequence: CASSSRGFSYEQYF.

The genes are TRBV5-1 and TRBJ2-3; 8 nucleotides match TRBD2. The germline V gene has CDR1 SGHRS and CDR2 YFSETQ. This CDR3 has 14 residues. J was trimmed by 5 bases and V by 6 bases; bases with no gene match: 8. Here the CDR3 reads CASTRGGAGDTQYF. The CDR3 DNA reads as TGCGCCAGCACCCGGGGGGGGGCAGGAGATACGCAGTATTTT.